These T cell receptor beta chains were read from a single sample in a study of blood T cell repertoires in COVID-19. Profiling relied on immunoSEQ multiplex PCR, and the TCRdb table lists in-frame clones only, not all of them. The sample lists about 150,000 clones; approximately 86% were seen once. Sequencing was performed on PBMCs or T cells enriched from blood (not recorded which). Receptors were obtained from a woman between 40 and 50 years old who had been exposed to COVID-19. Both conserved end residues are part of each CDR3. D genes are given only for firm matches. Rows give clone size only sometimes, using once, few, many, or a class for an expanded clone.

v_gene,abundance,d_gene,j_gene,CDR3aa,CDR3nt
TRBV24-1,NA,TRBD1,TRBJ2-3,CATGPGGVNTDTQYF,TGTGCCACCGGCCCAGGGGGCGTTAACACAGATACGCAGTATTTT
TRBV6-5,NA,NA,TRBJ1-2,CASSRGGGYTF,TGTGCCAGCAGTAGGGGTGGGGGCTACACCTTC
TRBV7-2,NA,NA,TRBJ1-5,CASSRVVEGQPQHF,TGTGCCAGCAGCCGCGTAGTCGAGGGTCAGCCCCAGCATTTT
TRBV27,NA,TRBD2,TRBJ2-4,CASSLGLAGPKAKNIQYF,TGTGCCAGCAGCCTGGGACTAGCGGGCCCCAAAGCCAAAAACATTCAGTACTTC
TRBV19,NA,NA,TRBJ1-2,CASSGHYYGYTF,TGTGCCAGTAGTGGGCATTACTATGGCTACACCTTC
TRBV18,NA,NA,TRBJ1-1,CASSLTANTEAFF,TGTGCCAGCTCACTTACAGCGAACACTGAAGCTTTCTTT
TRBV19,NA,NA,TRBJ1-3,CASTPALRTVLSGNTIYF,TGTGCCAGTACCCCTGCCTTAAGGACAGTTCTCTCTGGAAACACCATATATTTT
TRBV29-1,NA,NA,TRBJ1-1,CSVEGARGWQNTEAFF,TGCAGCGTTGAAGGCGCTCGGGGGTGGCAGAACACTGAAGCTTTCTTT
TRBV7-2,NA,TRBD2,TRBJ2-1,CASSLVAPSGRHHNEQFF,TGTGCCAGCAGCTTAGTTGCCCCTAGCGGGAGGCATCACAATGAGCAGTTCTTC
TRBV7-9,NA,NA,TRBJ1-1,CASSLPGYTEAFF,TGTGCCAGCAGCTTACCAGGGTACACTGAAGCTTTCTTT
TRBV18,NA,TRBD2,TRBJ2-2,CASSPPMRLAGFAGELFF,TGTGCCAGCTCACCACCGATGCGACTAGCCGGGTTCGCCGGGGAGCTGTTTTTT
TRBV7-6,NA,NA,TRBJ1-1,CASSPSRGNEAFF,TGTGCCAGCAGCCCTAGCCGGGGAAATGAAGCTTTCTTT
TRBV3-1/TRBV3-2,NA,TRBD1,TRBJ2-2,CASSRQGANTGELFF,TGTGCCAGCAGTCGACAGGGAGCGAACACCGGGGAGCTGTTTTTT
TRBV19,NA,TRBD1,TRBJ2-7,CASSTGTGESYEQYF,TGTGCCAGTAGTACCGGGACAGGGGAGTCCTACGAGCAGTACTTC
TRBV28,few,TRBD1,TRBJ1-2,CASIKTGANYGYTF,TGTGCCAGCATAAAGACAGGGGCGAACTATGGCTACACCTTC
TRBV5-1,once,TRBD1,TRBJ1-6,CASSLGTGSSPLHF,TGCGCCAGCAGCCTCGGGACAGGGTCTTCACCCCTCCACTTT
TRBV7-9,NA,TRBD1,TRBJ1-1,CASSRQGSAFF,TGTGCCAGCAGCCGACAGGGATCGGCTTTCTTT
TRBV29-1,NA,NA,TRBJ2-7,CSFAGPPPYEQYF,TGCAGCTTCGCGGGGCCCCCCCCTTACGAGCAGTACTTC
TRBV19,NA,TRBD1,TRBJ2-7,CATGQRPSYEQYF,TGTGCCACGGGACAGCGCCCTTCCTACGAGCAGTACTTC
TRBV19,NA,TRBD1,TRBJ2-1,CASKGQGMGNEQFF,TGTGCCAGTAAGGGACAGGGTATGGGCAATGAGCAGTTCTTC
TRBV27,NA,TRBD1,TRBJ1-2,CASSFTGGAGYTF,TGTGCCAGCAGTTTTACAGGGGGCGCGGGCTACACCTTC
TRBV5-1,NA,TRBD2,TRBJ2-3,CASGGGNTDTQYF,TGCGCCAGCGGCGGGGGAAACACAGATACGCAGTATTTT
TRBV2,NA,NA,TRBJ2-3,CASSERESFGTDTQYF,TGTGCCAGCAGTGAGAGGGAGTCATTTGGCACAGATACGCAGTATTTT